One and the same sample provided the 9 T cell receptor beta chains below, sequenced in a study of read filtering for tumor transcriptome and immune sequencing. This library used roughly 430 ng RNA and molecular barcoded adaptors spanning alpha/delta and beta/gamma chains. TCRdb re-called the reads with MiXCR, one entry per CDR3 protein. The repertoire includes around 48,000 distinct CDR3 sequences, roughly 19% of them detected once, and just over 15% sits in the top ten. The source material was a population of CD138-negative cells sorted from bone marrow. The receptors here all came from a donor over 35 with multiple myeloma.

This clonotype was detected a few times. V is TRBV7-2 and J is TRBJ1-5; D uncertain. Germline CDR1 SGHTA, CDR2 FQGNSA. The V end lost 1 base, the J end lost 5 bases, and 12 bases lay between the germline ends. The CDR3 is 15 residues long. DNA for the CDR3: TGTGCCAGCAGCTTAGACACGACAAATCATCAGCCCCAGCATTTT. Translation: CASSLDTTNHQPQHF.

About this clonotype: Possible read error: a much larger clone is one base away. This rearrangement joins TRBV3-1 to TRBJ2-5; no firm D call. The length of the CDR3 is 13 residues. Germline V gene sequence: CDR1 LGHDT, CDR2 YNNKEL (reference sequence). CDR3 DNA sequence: TGTGCCAGCAGGCAAGCGAACGGCGAGACCCAGTACTTC. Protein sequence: CASRQANGETQYF.

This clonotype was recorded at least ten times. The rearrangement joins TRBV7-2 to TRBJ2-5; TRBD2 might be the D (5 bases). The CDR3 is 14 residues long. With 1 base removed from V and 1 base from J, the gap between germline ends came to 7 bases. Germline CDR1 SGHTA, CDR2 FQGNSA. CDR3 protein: CASSLGAAQETQYF. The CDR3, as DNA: TGTGCCAGCAGCTTAGGAGCGGCCCAAGAGACCCAGTACTTC. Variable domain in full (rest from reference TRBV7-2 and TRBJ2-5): GAGVSQSPSNKVTEKGKDVELRCDPISGHTALYWYRQSLGQGLEFLIYFQGNSAPDKSGLPSDRFSAERTGGSVSTLTIQRTQQEDSAVYLCASSLGAAQETQYFGPGTRLLVL.

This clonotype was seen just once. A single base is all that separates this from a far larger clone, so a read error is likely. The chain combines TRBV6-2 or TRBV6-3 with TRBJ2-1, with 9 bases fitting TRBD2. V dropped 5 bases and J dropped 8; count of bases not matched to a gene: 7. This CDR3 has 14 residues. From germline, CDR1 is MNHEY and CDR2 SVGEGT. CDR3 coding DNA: TGTGCCAGCAGTGACCGACTAGCGGAGGATGAGCAGTTCTTC. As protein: CASSDRLAEDEQFF.

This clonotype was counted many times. This CDR3 reads CASSRGAGGRNTEAFF. In nucleotides, the CDR3 is TGTGCCAGCAGTCGTGGGGCAGGGGGAAGGAACACTGAAGCTTTCTTT. The rearrangement links TRBV5-6 to TRBJ1-1; 7 bases are a match to TRBD1. The CDR3 is made up of 16 amino acids. Germline V gives CDR1 SGHDT, CDR2 YYEEEE. J gave up 1 base and V 5 bases, and 11 bases lay outside the gene matches. The full variable domain, rest sourced from reference TRBV5-6 and TRBJ1-1, is DAGVTQSPTHLIKTRGQQVTLRCSPKSGHDTVSWYQQALGQGPQFIFQYYEEEERQRGNFPDRFSGHQFPNYSSELNVNALLLGDSALYLCASSRGAGGRNTEAFFGQGTRLTVV.

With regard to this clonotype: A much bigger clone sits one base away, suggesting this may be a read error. The CDR3 DNA follows: TGCAGTGCTAGATCCCACCCTAGTGGTTTTGGAGTTACGCAGTATTTT. Protein sequence: CSARSHPSGFGVTQYF. The chain uses TRBV20-1 and TRBJ2-3, with D unresolved. The CDR3 has 16 amino acids. V shed 2 bases and J shed 8 bases, with 23 bases lying between them. The germline CDR1 and CDR2 sequences are DFQATT and SNEGSKA (reference sequence).

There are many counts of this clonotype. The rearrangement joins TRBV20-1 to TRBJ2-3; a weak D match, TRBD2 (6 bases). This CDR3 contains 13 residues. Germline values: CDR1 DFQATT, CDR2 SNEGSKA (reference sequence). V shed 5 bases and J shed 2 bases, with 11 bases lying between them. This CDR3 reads CSAAGHPTDTQYF. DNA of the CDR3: TGCAGTGCTGCGGGGCATCCCACAGATACGCAGTATTTT.

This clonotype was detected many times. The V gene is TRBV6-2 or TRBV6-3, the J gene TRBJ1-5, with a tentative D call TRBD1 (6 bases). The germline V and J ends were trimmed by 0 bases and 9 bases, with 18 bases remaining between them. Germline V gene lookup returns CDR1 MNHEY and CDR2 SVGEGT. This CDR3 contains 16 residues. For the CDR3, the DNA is TGTGCCAGCAGTTACTCGCCAGGGGCCCCTCAAGTGCCCCAGCATTTT. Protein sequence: CASSYSPGAPQVPQHF.

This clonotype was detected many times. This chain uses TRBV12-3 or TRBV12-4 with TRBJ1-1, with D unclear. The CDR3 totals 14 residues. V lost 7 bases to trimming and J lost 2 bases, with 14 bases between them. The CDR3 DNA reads TGTGCCAGCACCCCGAGGGCGGCTAACACTGAAGCTTTCTTT. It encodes CASTPRAANTEAFF.